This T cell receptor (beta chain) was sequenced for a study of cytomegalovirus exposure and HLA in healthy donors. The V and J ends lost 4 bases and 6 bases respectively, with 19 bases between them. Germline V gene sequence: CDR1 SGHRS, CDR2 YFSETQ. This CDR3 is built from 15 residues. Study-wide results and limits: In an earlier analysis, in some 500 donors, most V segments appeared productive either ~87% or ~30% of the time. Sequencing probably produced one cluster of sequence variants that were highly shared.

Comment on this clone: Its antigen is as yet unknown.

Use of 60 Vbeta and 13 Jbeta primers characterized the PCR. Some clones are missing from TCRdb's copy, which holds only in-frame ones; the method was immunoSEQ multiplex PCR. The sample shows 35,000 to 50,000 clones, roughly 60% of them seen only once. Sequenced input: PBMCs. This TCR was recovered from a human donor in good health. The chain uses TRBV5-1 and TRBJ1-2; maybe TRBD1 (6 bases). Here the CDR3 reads CASSAGQSARNGYTF. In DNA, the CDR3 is TGCGCCAGCAGCGCAGGACAGTCTGCCCGGAATGGCTACACCTTC. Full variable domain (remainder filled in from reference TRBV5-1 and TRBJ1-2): KAGVTQTPRYLIKTRGQQVTLSCSPISGHRSVSWYQQTPGQGLQFLFEYFSETQRNKGNFPGRFSGRQFSNSRSEMNVSTLELGDSALYLCASSAGQSARNGYTFGSGTRLTVV.